Each of the 31 T cell receptor beta chains below was sequenced from the same sample in a study of post-analysis software for immune sequencing data (dated by TCRdb to 2013 to 2016). General findings and caveats noted by the study authors: Patients showed significantly higher frequencies than controls for a handful of TRBV segments, among them TRBV5-6, TRBV5-1 and TRBV20-1.

Antigen specificity for these receptors is unknown. Library preparation used PCR. For sequencing, an Illumina HiSeq 2500 was employed. To reduce PCR and sequencing biases, unique molecular identifiers were built into the TCR beta cDNA libraries. The public sequencing data were trimmed at Q25 with fastp and processed into clonotypes with MiXCR by TCRdb, which kept only in-frame beta chains. Each entry merges the rows of one CDR3 protein and shows their most common DNA and genes. Across this sample there are 650,000 to 850,000 distinct CDR3 sequences, with approximately 50% seen only once. The ten largest make up 4% to 5.5% of the sample. Material: blood. The receptor set was obtained from a girl aged 5-17 years with multiple sclerosis.

This clonotype was found a few times. This rearrangement joins TRBV6-5 to TRBJ1-5; a possible D gene is TRBD1 (5 bases). In germline, CDR1 is MNHEY, CDR2 SVGAGI. Between the trimmed V and J ends, which lost 4 bases and 2 bases, there was a span of 9 bases. This CDR3 has 14 amino acids. CDR3 sequence reads: CASSLSRGNQPQHF. CDR3 DNA: TGTGCCAGCAGTTTATCCAGGGGCAATCAGCCCCAGCATTTT.

This chain connects TRBV20-1 to TRBJ2-4; the D gene could be TRBD1 or TRBD2 (5 bases each). V shed 3 bases and J shed 7 bases, with 13 bases lying between them. Germline-derived CDR1 and CDR2 are DFQATT and SNEGSKA (reference sequence). This CDR3 contains 13 residues. The CDR3 nucleotides read TGCAGTGCTAGTGGGGGATGGGGGAACATTCAGTACTTC. Amino acid sequence: CSASGGWGNIQYF.

Here the CDR3 reads CSVPTKNYGYTF. The CDR3 DNA sequence: TGCAGCGTTCCAACAAAGAACTATGGCTACACCTTC. The gene calls are TRBV29-1 and TRBJ1-2; D gene uncertain. The CDR3 covers 12 residues. The V end was cut by 5 bases, the J end by 2 bases, with 9 bases between. From germline, CDR1 is SQVTM and CDR2 ANQGSEA.

V is TRBV4-1 and J is TRBJ2-3; 10 bases fit TRBD2. The germline CDR1 and CDR2 sequences are MGHRA and YSYEKL. The length of the CDR3 is 16 residues. The V segment lost 5 bases and the J segment 4 bases; nucleotides outside the gene matches: 9. As DNA, the CDR3 is TGCGCCAGCAGCTCAAAGCGGGGGGGCCCGTCAGATACGCAGTATTTT. Its translation is CASSSKRGGPSDTQYF.

The chain joins TRBV28 to TRBJ2-5; TRBD1 aligns across 9 bases. TRBJ2-7 explains the end of the DNA better; the J call may be wrong. The CDR3 runs 17 residues. The V gene's germline CDR1 is MDHEN and CDR2 SYDVKM. In DNA form, the CDR3 reads TGTGCCAGCAGTGCTCCGGGGGGAGGACAGGGGAAATACGAGCAGTACTTC. It yields the protein CASSAPGGGQGKYEQYF.

This clonotype has more than one count but fewer than ten. The chain links TRBV20-1 to TRBJ2-5; 7 positions agree with TRBD1. This CDR3 contains 12 residues. The ends lost 7 bases at V and 6 bases at J; junction bases unmatched: 8. CDR1 is DFQATT and CDR2 is SNEGSKA in the germline V gene (reference sequence). The CDR3 sequence: CSVHRGVKTQYF. The DNA of the CDR3 is TGCAGTGTCCACAGGGGAGTAAAGACCCAGTACTTC.

This clonotype has a single count. The chain combines TRBV27 with TRBJ1-1; D possibly corresponds to TRBD1 (6 bases). The CDR3 extends over 13 amino acids. CDR1 is MNHEY, CDR2 SMNVEV, per germline (reference sequence). The V end lost 6 bases, the J end lost 1 base, and 9 bases lay between the germline ends. CDR3 DNA: TGTGCCAGCAGCAACAGGGAGAACACTGAAGCTTTCTTT. This gives the protein CASSNRENTEAFF.

The chain has TRBV20-1 and TRBJ2-5; TRBD2 agrees at 10 bases. J lost 5 bases, V lost 1 base, and 7 bases had no gene match. Germline lookup yields CDR1 DFQATT and CDR2 SNEGSKA (reference sequence). The CDR3 totals 15 residues. CDR3: CSARVRAGGLETQYF. CDR3 coding DNA: TGCAGTGCTAGAGTACGAGCGGGAGGGCTGGAGACCCAGTACTTC.

J is TRBJ2-1 and V is TRBV10-3; TRBD1 might be the D (5 bases). This CDR3 has 15 amino acids. CDR1 and CDR2 (germline): ENHRY, SYGVKD. V was clipped by 0 bases and J by 5 bases, with 11 bases between them. CDR3 in DNA: TGTGCCATCAGTGAGTCGGTCGCAGGGAACAATGAGCAGTTCTTC. Its protein product is CAISESVAGNNEQFF.

This clonotype has more than one count but fewer than ten. This CDR3 reads CASSHEPTGFYGYTF. For the CDR3, the DNA is TGCGCCAGCAGCCACGAACCAACAGGTTTCTATGGCTACACCTTC. This chain uses TRBV4-1 with TRBJ1-2; weak D call: TRBD1 (5 bases). Deletions cut 3 bases from V and 4 bases from J, with 15 bases between. Germline values: CDR1 MGHRA, CDR2 YSYEKL. This CDR3 comprises 15 residues.

V usage is TRBV5-1 and J usage is TRBJ2-5; D possibly uses TRBD1 or TRBD2 (7 bases each). The CDR3 is 14 residues long. Germline CDR1 is SGHRS and CDR2 is YFSETQ. The V end was cut by 3 bases, the J end by 6 bases, with 15 bases between. CDR3 nucleotide sequence: TGCGCCAGCAGCTGGGAGGGACAGAGGAAGACCCAGTACTTC. This sequence encodes CASSWEGQRKTQYF.

A single count supports this clonotype. The V call is TRBV10-3, the J call TRBJ1-2, with no clear D. Germline V lookup: CDR1 ENHRY, CDR2 SYGVKD. The ends were cut back, 5 bases at V and 2 bases at J, with 6 bases in the middle. The CDR3 length is 12 residues. Here the CDR3 reads CAISRANYGYTF. The CDR3 bases are TGTGCCATCAGTAGAGCGAACTATGGCTACACCTTC.

The J gene is TRBJ2-5, the V gene TRBV7-3, with TRBD2 identical over 13 bases. V lost 2 bases to trimming and J lost 5 bases; unmatched junction nucleotides: 5. Germline V gives CDR1 SGHTA, CDR2 FQGTGA. This CDR3 spans 16 amino acids. CDR3 loop: CASSLGLAGALETQYF. The CDR3 region has the DNA TGTGCCAGCAGCTTAGGACTAGCGGGAGCTCTTGAGACCCAGTACTTC. The whole variable domain, filled in from reference TRBV7-3 and TRBJ2-5, reads GAGVSQTPSNKVTEKGKYVELRCDPISGHTALYWYRQSLGQGPEFLIYFQGTGAADDSGLPNDRFFAVRPEGSVSTLKIQRTERGDSAVYLCASSLGLAGALETQYFGPGTRLLVL.

J is TRBJ1-2 and V is TRBV7-2; D is undetermined. This CDR3 has 10 residues. Trimming stripped 8 bases from V and 8 bases from J, with 9 bases between. CDR1 and CDR2 (germline): SGHTA, FQGNSA. The CDR3 protein is CASGKGGYTF. CDR3 bases: TGTGCCAGCGGAAAGGGCGGCTACACCTTC. The full variable domain, in which reference TRBV7-2 and TRBJ1-2 provide the parts outside the CDR3, is GAGVSQSPSNKVTEKGKDVELRCDPISGHTALYWYRQSLGQGLEFLIYFQGNSAPDKSGLPSDRFSAERTGGSVSTLTIQRTQQEDSAVYLCASGKGGYTFGSGTRLTVV.

This clonotype was observed a few times. The gene calls are TRBV6-6 and TRBJ2-7; maybe TRBD1 (5 bases). V lost 7 bases and J lost 3, with 16 bases in between. The CDR3 contains 14 residues. Per the germline V gene, CDR1 is MNHNY and CDR2 is SVGAGI (reference sequence). The CDR3 is CASTRWGDNYEQYF. The CDR3 coding sequence is TGTGCCAGCACCCGTTGGGGCGACAACTACGAGCAGTACTTC.

The rearrangement joins TRBV7-8 to TRBJ2-7; D is ambiguous. The CDR3 has 16 amino acids. With 2 bases removed from V and 3 bases from J, the gap between germline ends came to 17 bases. The germline V gene has CDR1 SGHVS and CDR2 FQNEAQ. The CDR3 loop reads CASSLQRLAGLYEQYF. Here the CDR3 DNA reads TGTGCCAGCAGCTTACAGCGACTGGCAGGCCTCTACGAGCAGTACTTC.

The chain links TRBV12-3 or TRBV12-4 to TRBJ2-3; TRBD1 aligns across 11 bases. V lost 6 bases to trimming and J lost 6 bases; unmatched junction nucleotides: 11. The CDR3 runs to 16 residues. The CDR3 protein is CASSPRGTGGMDTQYF. DNA of the CDR3: TGTGCCAGCAGCCCACGGGGGACAGGGGGTATGGATACGCAGTATTTT.

The rearrangement joins TRBV20-1 to TRBJ1-5, with D maybe TRBD1 (5 bases). Germline-derived CDR1 and CDR2 are DFQATT and SNEGSKA (reference sequence). Trimming took 2 bases from V and 6 from J, leaving 11 bases between them. The CDR3 has 13 residues. The CDR3 reads CSARMRGSQPQHF. The CDR3, as DNA: TGCAGTGCTAGAATGAGGGGTAGTCAGCCCCAGCATTTT.

J is TRBJ2-5 and V is TRBV5-1; D may correspond to TRBD1 or TRBD2 (5 bases each). The CDR3 spans 15 residues. V was clipped by 0 bases and J by 5 bases, with 14 bases between them. Per the germline V gene, CDR1 is SGHRS and CDR2 is YFSETQ. Here the CDR3 DNA reads TGCGCCAGCAGCTTGGGGGGGACGGAGGCGGAGACCCAGTACTTC. It codes for CASSLGGTEAETQYF.

The chain carries TRBV4-2 and TRBJ2-4; D gene uncertain. The CDR3 has 13 amino acids. The V gene's germline CDR1 is LGHNA and CDR2 YNFKEQ. V lost 0 bases to trimming and J lost 8 bases, with 8 bases between them. This chain's CDR3 is CASSQELRDIQYF. The CDR3 region has the DNA TGTGCCAGCAGCCAAGAATTAAGAGACATTCAGTACTTC.

The chain joins TRBV29-1 to TRBJ2-1, with D possibly matching TRBD2 (6 bases). CDR1 is SQVTM, CDR2 ANQGSEA, per germline. The V end lost 1 base, the J end lost 4 bases, and 8 bases lay between the germline ends. The CDR3 length is 13 residues. The CDR3 region is CSVEGRGYNEQFF. As DNA, the CDR3 is TGCAGCGTTGAAGGGAGGGGTTACAATGAGCAGTTCTTC.

The V and J genes are TRBV6-6 and TRBJ2-3; D perhaps matches TRBD1 (5 bases). The V gene lost 6 bases and the J gene lost 1 base, with 8 bases spanning the gap. CDR1 MNHNY and CDR2 SVGAGI come from the germline V gene (reference sequence). This CDR3 spans 13 amino acids. This CDR3 reads CASRLQGTDTQYF. As DNA, the CDR3 is TGTGCCAGCAGACTACAGGGCACAGATACGCAGTATTTT.

The chain joins TRBV20-1 to TRBJ2-7; no reliable D call. From germline, CDR1 is DFQATT and CDR2 SNEGSKA (reference sequence). The CDR3 loop spans 13 amino acids. Trimming removed 5 bases from V and 0 bases from J, with 11 bases in between. CDR3 sequence (DNA): TGCAGTGCTGGTCAAGGGTACTCCTACGAGCAGTACTTC. It is translated as CSAGQGYSYEQYF.

This chain links TRBV11-2 with TRBJ2-3; 10 bases are shared with TRBD1. The J segment lost 2 bases and the V segment lost 2 bases, leaving 25 bases of the junction unmatched. The CDR3 extends over 23 amino acids. Germline V lookup: CDR1 SGHAT, CDR2 FQNNGV. The CDR3 region is CASSLRATGGLVSLGGNTDTQYF. DNA of the CDR3: TGTGCCAGCAGCTTACGGGCGACAGGGGGCTTGGTTTCCCTTGGCGGAAACACAGATACGCAGTATTTT.

V is TRBV27 and J is TRBJ2-1; maybe TRBD2 (5 bases). The CDR3 covers 13 residues. Per germline, CDR1 MNHEY and CDR2 SMNVEV (reference sequence). Deletions cut 6 bases from V and 9 bases from J, with 15 bases between. The CDR3 here is CASSPTPRGEQFF. The CDR3 bases are TGTGCCAGCAGCCCCACCCCACGGGGTGAGCAGTTCTTC.

This clonotype occurred once. The J gene is TRBJ2-3, the V gene TRBV4-1; maybe TRBD1 (5 bases). V lost 0 bases to trimming and J lost 5 bases, with 9 bases between them. Germline loops: CDR1 MGHRA, CDR2 YSYEKL. The CDR3 is 14 amino acids. The CDR3 sequence is CASSQDNQGDTQYF. CDR3 nucleotides: TGCGCCAGCAGCCAAGATAACCAGGGAGATACGCAGTATTTT.

This chain uses TRBV9 with TRBJ2-1; 11 bases line up with TRBD2. Germline values: CDR1 SGDLS, CDR2 YYNGEE. The CDR3 is 16 residues long. Trimming took 0 bases from V and 7 from J; bases not matched to a gene: 6. Written as DNA, the CDR3 is TGTGCCAGCAGCGTAGGATTACTAGCGGGGGTGAATGAGCAGTTCTTC. Translating it yields CASSVGLLAGVNEQFF.

V is TRBV20-1 and J is TRBJ2-6; possible D gene TRBD1, 6 bases. V lost 1 base and J 5 bases, leaving 12 bases between the germline ends. Germline V gives CDR1 DFQATT, CDR2 SNEGSKA (reference sequence). The CDR3 has 15 amino acids. The CDR3: CSARATGLWANVLTF. For the CDR3, the DNA is TGCAGTGCTAGAGCCACAGGGCTCTGGGCCAACGTCCTGACTTTC.

The chain couples TRBV7-3 to TRBJ2-1; no reliable D call. This CDR3 region has 13 residues. Per germline, CDR1 SGHTA and CDR2 FQGTGA. The V end lost 0 bases, the J end lost 6 bases, and 6 bases lay between the germline ends. The CDR3 reads CASSLTPSNEQFF. In DNA form, the CDR3 reads TGTGCCAGCAGCTTAACGCCTAGCAATGAGCAGTTCTTC.

This chain uses TRBV20-1 with TRBJ2-1; 7 nucleotides align to TRBD1. V gave up 6 bases and J gave up 8 bases; unmatched junction bases: 13. The germline gives CDR1 DFQATT, CDR2 SNEGSKA (reference sequence). The CDR3 sequence is 14 residues long. The CDR3 spells CSAPRAGGRDEQFF. CDR3 nucleotides: TGCAGTGCCCCAAGGGCAGGGGGAAGGGATGAGCAGTTCTTC.

V and J are TRBV6-6 and TRBJ2-7; TRBD1 matches at 10 bases. V lost 6 bases to trimming and J lost 4 bases; unmatched junction nucleotides: 6. This CDR3 is built from 14 residues. Germline CDR1 and CDR2: MNHNY and SVGAGI (reference sequence). CDR3 loop: CASSYGTGAYEQYF. The CDR3 DNA is TGTGCCAGCAGCTATGGGACAGGGGCGTACGAGCAGTACTTC.